This T cell receptor beta chain was found in a study of T cells in Graves' hyperthyroidism and ophthalmopathy. This clonotype was observed many times. Its antigen is currently unknown. General study points: Blood shared most expanded thyroid clonotypes above 0.001.

CDR1 is SNHLY, CDR2 FYNNEI, per germline. CDR3 size: 15 residues. Trimming took 6 bases from V and 5 from J; bases not matched to a gene: 10. Stability of Graves' hyperthyroidism was defined as absent ophthalmopathy progression within 18 months. Amplification targeted TCR beta CDR3 regions from RNA transcripts. The TCR CDR3 was amplified in a first-round RT-PCR using the HTBI primer set. TCRdb used MiXCR to reprocess the multiplex PCR reads, holding one entry per CDR3 protein. The sample holds roughly 740,000 distinct CDR3 sequences; about 15% are singletons and the top ten take under 8.5%. This TCR was sampled from a man aged 18 to 29 with Graves' hyperthyroidism. The sample taken for sequencing was blood. The chain couples TRBV2 to TRBJ1-5; 7 positions agree with TRBD1. The CDR3 reads CASSDTGQLDQPQHF. The CDR3 DNA is TGTGCCAGCAGCGATACGGGACAGCTAGATCAGCCCCAGCATTTT.